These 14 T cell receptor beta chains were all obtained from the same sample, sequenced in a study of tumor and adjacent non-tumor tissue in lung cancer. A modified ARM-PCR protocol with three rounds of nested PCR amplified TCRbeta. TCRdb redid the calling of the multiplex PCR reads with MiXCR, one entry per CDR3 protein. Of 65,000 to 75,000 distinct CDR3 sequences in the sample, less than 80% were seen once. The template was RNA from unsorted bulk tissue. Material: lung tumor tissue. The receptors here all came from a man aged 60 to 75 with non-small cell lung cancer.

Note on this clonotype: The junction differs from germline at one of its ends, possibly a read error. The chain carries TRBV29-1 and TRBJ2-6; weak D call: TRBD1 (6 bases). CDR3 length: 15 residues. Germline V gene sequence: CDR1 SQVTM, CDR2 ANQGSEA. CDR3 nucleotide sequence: TGCAGCGTTGAGTTGGACAGCTCTGGGACCAACGTCCTGAGTTTC. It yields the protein CSVELDSSGTNVLSF.

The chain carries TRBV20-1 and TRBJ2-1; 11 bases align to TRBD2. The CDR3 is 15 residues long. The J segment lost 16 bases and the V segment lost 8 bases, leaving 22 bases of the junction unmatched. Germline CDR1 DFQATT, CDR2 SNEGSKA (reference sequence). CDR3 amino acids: CSTPRGGTSGTDRFF. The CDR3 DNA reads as TGCAGTACCCCCCGGGGGGGGACTAGCGGAACAGATCGATTCTTC.

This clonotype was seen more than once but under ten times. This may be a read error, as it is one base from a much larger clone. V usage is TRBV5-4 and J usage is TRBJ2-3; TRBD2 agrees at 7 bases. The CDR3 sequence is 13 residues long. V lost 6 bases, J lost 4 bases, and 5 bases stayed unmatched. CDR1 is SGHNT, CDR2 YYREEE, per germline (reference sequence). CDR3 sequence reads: CASIRLASDTQYF. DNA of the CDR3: TGTGCCAGCATCAGACTAGCTTCAGATACGCAGTATTTT. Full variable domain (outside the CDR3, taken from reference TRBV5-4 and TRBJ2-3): ETGVTQSPTHLIKTRGQQVTLRCSSQSGHNTVSWYQQALGQGPQFIFQYYREEENGRGNFPPRFSGLQFPNYSSELNVNALELDDSALYLCASIRLASDTQYFGPGTRLTVL.

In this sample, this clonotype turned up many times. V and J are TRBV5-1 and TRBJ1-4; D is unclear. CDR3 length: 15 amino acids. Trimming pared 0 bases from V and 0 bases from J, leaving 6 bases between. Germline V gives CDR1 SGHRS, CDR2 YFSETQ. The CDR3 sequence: CASSLELATNEKLFF. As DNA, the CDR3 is TGCGCCAGCAGCTTGGAACTTGCAACTAATGAAAAACTGTTTTTT.

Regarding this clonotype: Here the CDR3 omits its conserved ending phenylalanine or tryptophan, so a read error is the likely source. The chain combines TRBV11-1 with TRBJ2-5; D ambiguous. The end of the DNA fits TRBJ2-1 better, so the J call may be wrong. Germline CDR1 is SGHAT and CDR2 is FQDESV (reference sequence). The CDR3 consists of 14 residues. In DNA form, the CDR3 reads TGTGCCAGCAGCTTAGACAGTTACCAAGAGACCCAGTTCTTA. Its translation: CASSLDSYQETQFL.

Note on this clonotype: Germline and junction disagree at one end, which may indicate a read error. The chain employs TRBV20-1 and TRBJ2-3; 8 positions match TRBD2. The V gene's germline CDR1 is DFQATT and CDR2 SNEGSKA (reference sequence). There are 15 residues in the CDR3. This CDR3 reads CGARDMTSATDTQYF. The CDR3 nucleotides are TGCGGTGCTAGAGATATGACTAGCGCGACGGATACGCAGTATTTT.

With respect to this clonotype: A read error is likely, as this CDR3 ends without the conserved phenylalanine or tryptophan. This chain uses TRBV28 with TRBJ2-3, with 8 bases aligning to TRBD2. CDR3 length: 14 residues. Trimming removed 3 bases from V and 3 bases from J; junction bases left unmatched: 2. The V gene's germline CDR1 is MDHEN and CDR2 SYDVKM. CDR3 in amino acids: CASSFLAGTDTQYC. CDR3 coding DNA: TGTGCCAGCAGTTTCCTAGCGGGTACAGATACGCAGTATTGT.

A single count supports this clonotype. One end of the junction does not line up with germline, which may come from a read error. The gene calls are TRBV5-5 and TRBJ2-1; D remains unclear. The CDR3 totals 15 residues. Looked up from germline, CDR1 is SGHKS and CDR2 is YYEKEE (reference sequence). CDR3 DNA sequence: TGTGCCAGCAGATTATGGGCCAACTCCTACAATGAGCATTTCTTC. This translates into CASRLWANSYNEHFF.

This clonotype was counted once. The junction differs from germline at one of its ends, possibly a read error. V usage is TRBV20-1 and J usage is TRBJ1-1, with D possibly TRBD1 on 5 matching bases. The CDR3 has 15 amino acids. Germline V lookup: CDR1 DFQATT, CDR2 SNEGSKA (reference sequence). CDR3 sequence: CSVRRTWLMNTEAFF. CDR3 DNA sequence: TGCAGTGTTAGAAGGACATGGCTGATGAACACTGAAGCTTTCTTT.

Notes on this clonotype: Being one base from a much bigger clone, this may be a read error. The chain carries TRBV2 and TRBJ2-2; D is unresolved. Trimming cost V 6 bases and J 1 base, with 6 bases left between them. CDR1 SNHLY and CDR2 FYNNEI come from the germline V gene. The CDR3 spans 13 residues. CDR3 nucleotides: TGTGCCAGCAGAACAATGAACACCGGGGAGCTGTTTTTT. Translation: CASRTMNTGELFF.

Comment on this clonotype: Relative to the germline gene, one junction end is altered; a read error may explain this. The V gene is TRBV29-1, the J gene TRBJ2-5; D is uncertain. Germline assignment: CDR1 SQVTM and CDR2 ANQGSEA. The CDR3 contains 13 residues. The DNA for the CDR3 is TGCAGTGTTGAAACATGTATACAAGAGACCCAGTACTTC. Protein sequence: CSVETCIQETQYF.

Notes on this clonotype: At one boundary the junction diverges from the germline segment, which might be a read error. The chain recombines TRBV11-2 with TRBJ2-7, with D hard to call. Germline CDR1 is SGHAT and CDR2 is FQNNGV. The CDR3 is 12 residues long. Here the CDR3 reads CASSLNTHEEYF. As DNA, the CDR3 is TGTGCCAGCAGCTTAAACACGCACGAGGAGTACTTC.

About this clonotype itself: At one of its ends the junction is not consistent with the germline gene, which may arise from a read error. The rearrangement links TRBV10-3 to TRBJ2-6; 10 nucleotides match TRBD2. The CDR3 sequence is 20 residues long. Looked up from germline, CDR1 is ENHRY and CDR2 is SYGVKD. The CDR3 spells CAISVQGTSGRDSGANVPTF. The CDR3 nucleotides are TGTGCCATCAGTGTACAAGGGACCAGCGGGAGGGACTCCGGGGCCAACGTCCCGACTTTC.

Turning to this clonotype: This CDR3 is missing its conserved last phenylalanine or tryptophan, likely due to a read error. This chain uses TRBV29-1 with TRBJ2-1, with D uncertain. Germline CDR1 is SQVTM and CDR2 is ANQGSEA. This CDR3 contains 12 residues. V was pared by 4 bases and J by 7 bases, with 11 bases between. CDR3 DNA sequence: TGCAGCGTTGGACATGGACGTAATGAGCAGTTCTAC. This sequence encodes CSVGHGRNEQFY.